The 32 T cell receptor beta chains below were found in one sample sequenced in a study of graft-versus-host responses after intestinal transplantation (dated by TCRdb to about 2021). These receptors are not linked to any known antigen. The time point label, as the study defines it: cells obtained before transplantation from donor or recipient. Preparation of the library involved the immunoSEQ multiplex PCR assay. Here the immuneACCESS table is served through TCRdb, limited to in-frame sequences with V and J called. Missing clones are a known gap in these copies; in checked studies unresolved V genes cover under half, and the rest lacks a known reason. The sample profile shows around 100,000 clones; more than 85% of them were found once. The ten biggest clones cover 1.2% of the sample. The sequences come from unstimulated CD8+ T cells sorted from spleen or lymph node cells, collected before intestinal transplant. All receptors derive from a human donor who received an intestinal transplant.

CDR3 bases: TGTGCCTGGAGTGAGATTAACAATTCACCCCTCCACTTT. Its protein product is CAWSEINNSPLHF. The rearrangement uses TRBV30 and TRBJ1-6, with unresolved D. Germline-derived CDR1 and CDR2 are GTSNPN and SVGIG (reference sequence). The germline V and J ends were trimmed by 1 base and 7 bases, with 8 bases remaining between them. This CDR3 has 13 amino acids.

The V and J genes are TRBV7-2 and TRBJ2-7; 9 bases are a match to TRBD2. V was clipped by 5 bases and J by 4 bases; unmatched bases: 12. Germline values: CDR1 SGHTA, CDR2 FQGNSA. The CDR3 totals 16 residues. CDR3 nucleotide sequence: TGTGCCAGCAGCCCCTCGCGGCTAGCGGGGAGGTACGAGCAGTACTTC. Its translation is CASSPSRLAGRYEQYF.

The chain combines TRBV5-1 with TRBJ2-3, with 12 bases aligning to TRBD2. CDR1 is SGHRS, CDR2 YFSETQ, per germline. V dropped 5 bases and J dropped 6; count of bases not matched to a gene: 7. CDR3 size: 15 residues. CDR3 nucleotide sequence: TGCGCCAGCAGACCTAGCGGGGGGGCGTTGGATACGCAGTATTTT. Protein product: CASRPSGGALDTQYF.

The V call is TRBV19, the J call TRBJ1-1; possibly TRBD1 for D (6 bases). The germline V gene encodes CDR1 LNHDA and CDR2 SQIVND (reference sequence). CDR3 size: 16 residues. V lost 3 bases to trimming and J lost 0 bases, with 14 bases between them. The CDR3 reads CASSITGTGMNTEAFF. In DNA form, the CDR3 reads TGTGCCAGTAGTATCACAGGGACGGGTATGAACACTGAAGCTTTCTTT.

This CDR3 is CASSVTGSGNTIYF. The DNA for the CDR3 is TGTGCCAGCAGCGTCACAGGCTCTGGAAACACCATATATTTT. The chain recombines TRBV9 with TRBJ1-3; D might be TRBD1 (5 bases). Germline V gene data show CDR1 as SGDLS and CDR2 as YYNGEE. There are 14 residues in the CDR3. V dropped 2 bases and J dropped 0 bases, with 6 bases sitting between them.

CDR3 DNA: TGTGCCAGCAGCCCGGTCAACCTCAAAAACATTCAGTACTTC. It codes for CASSPVNLKNIQYF. The chain combines TRBV7-9 with TRBJ2-4; D remains unclear. The germline gives CDR1 SEHNR, CDR2 FQNEAQ (reference sequence). This CDR3 is 14 amino acids long. V gave up 5 bases and J gave up 3 bases, with 11 bases separating them. The variable domain in full, with the rest retrieved from reference TRBV7-9 and TRBJ2-4, is DTGVSQNPRHKITKRGQNVTFRCDPISEHNRLYWYRQTLGQGPEFLTYFQNEAQLEKSRLLSDRFSAERPKGSFSTLEIQRTEQGDSAMYLCASSPVNLKNIQYFGAGTRLSVL.

The CDR3 sequence: CASSSEGADTQYF. As DNA, the CDR3 is TGTGCCAGCAGCTCCGAGGGGGCAGATACGCAGTATTTT. The rearrangement uses TRBV9 and TRBJ2-3, with D possibly matching TRBD1 (6 bases). Trimming removed 4 bases at V and 4 bases at J, with 10 bases between. Looked up from germline, CDR1 is SGDLS and CDR2 is YYNGEE. CDR3 size: 13 residues.

The chain carries TRBV10-3 and TRBJ2-5; no definite D call. The end of the DNA is better explained by TRBJ2-7, so the J call may be wrong. This CDR3 comprises 14 residues. The germline gives CDR1 ENHRY, CDR2 SYGVKD. The CDR3 DNA reads as TGTGCCATCAGTATGGAGATCACACCCTACGAGCAGTACTTC. This sequence encodes CAISMEITPYEQYF.

This chain joins TRBV2 and TRBJ1-1; unclear D gene. Trimming stripped 8 bases from V and 9 bases from J, with 22 bases between. There are 14 residues in the CDR3. CDR1 is SNHLY, CDR2 FYNNEI, per germline. The CDR3 loop reads CASDNPRPLAKAFF. The CDR3 nucleotides are TGTGCCAGCGATAACCCCAGGCCCCTCGCTAAAGCTTTCTTT.

V gene TRBV6-1 combines with J gene TRBJ1-3; D unresolved. Looked up from germline, CDR1 is MNHNS and CDR2 is SASEGT. Trimming pared 10 bases from V and 2 bases from J, leaving 12 bases between. The CDR3 has 13 residues. The CDR3 reads CAILIDTGNTIYF. The CDR3 nucleotides read TGTGCCATCCTAATCGACACTGGAAACACCATATATTTT.

J is TRBJ1-2 and V is TRBV20-1, with D unclear. Germline V CDR1 and CDR2: DFQATT, SNEGSKA (reference sequence). With 1 base removed from V and 6 bases from J, the gap between germline ends came to 6 bases. The CDR3 has 11 residues. The CDR3 sequence: CSARGTDGYTF. Here the CDR3 DNA reads TGCAGTGCTAGAGGGACGGATGGCTACACCTTC.

The chain uses TRBV5-1 and TRBJ2-7; TRBD1 aligns across 10 bases. The V gene end was trimmed by 3 bases and the J gene end by 5 bases; junction bases not matched to a gene: 8. Germline CDR1 and CDR2: SGHRS and YFSETQ. CDR3 size: 15 residues. The CDR3 DNA is TGCGCCAGCAGCTCGGGGACAGGGGAAAGGAACGAGCAGTACTTC. This sequence encodes CASSSGTGERNEQYF.

The chain carries TRBV9 and TRBJ2-5; 9 nucleotides match TRBD1. The length of the CDR3 is 16 residues. V was pared by 3 bases and J by 5 bases, with 11 bases of the junction left unmatched. Germline lookup yields CDR1 SGDLS and CDR2 YYNGEE. The CDR3 loop is CASSASGTGYLETQYF. CDR3 bases: TGTGCCAGCAGCGCCTCCGGGACAGGGTATTTGGAGACCCAGTACTTC. Combining the CDR3 with reference TRBV9 and TRBJ2-5 gives the whole variable domain DSGVTQTPKHLITATGQRVTLRCSPRSGDLSVYWYQQSLDQGLQFLIQYYNGEERAKGNILERFSAQQFPDLHSELNLSSLELGDSALYFCASSASGTGYLETQYFGPGTRLLVL.

In nucleotides, the CDR3 is TGTGCCAGCAGCTCCCCCGTCGCCAGTCAATACGAGCAGTACTTC. This gives the protein CASSSPVASQYEQYF. This rearrangement joins TRBV11-3 to TRBJ2-7, with D uncertain. This CDR3 spans 15 amino acids. V lost 4 bases to trimming and J lost 4 bases, with 17 bases between them. CDR1 is SGHNT and CDR2 is YENEEA in the germline V gene.

In its sample, this clone was seen a few times. The chain employs TRBV14 and TRBJ2-7; no reliable D call. Per the germline V gene, CDR1 is SGHDN and CDR2 is FVKESK. V dropped 4 bases and J dropped 6 bases, with 10 bases sitting between them. The CDR3 is 12 residues long. CDR3 sequence reads: CASSPQSSEQYF. The DNA for the CDR3 is TGTGCCAGCAGCCCGCAGAGTTCCGAGCAGTACTTC. Complete variable domain (other parts from reference TRBV14 and TRBJ2-7): EAGVTQFPSHSVIEKGQTVTLRCDPISGHDNLYWYRRVMGKEIKFLLHFVKESKQDESGMPNNRFLAERTGGTYSTLKVQPAELEDSGVYFCASSPQSSEQYFGPGTRLTVT.

The chain uses TRBV21-1 and TRBJ2-2; the D call of TRBD1 is as the table states it, not checked on the DNA. TRBV21-1 is annotated as a pseudogene. CDR3 length equals 13 residues. CDR3 nucleotides: TGTGCCAGCAGCCGACAGGGGACCGGGGAGCTGTTTTTT. Translated: CASSRQGTGELFF.

This chain connects TRBV6-5 to TRBJ2-3, with 12 bases lining up with TRBD1. V shed 1 base, J shed 6 bases, and the junction held 5 bases outside the gene matches. The CDR3 length is 16 residues. Germline CDR1 MNHEY, CDR2 SVGAGI. The CDR3: CASSYLGTGGADTQYF. The CDR3 coding sequence is TGTGCCAGCAGTTACTTGGGGACAGGGGGCGCGGATACGCAGTATTTT.

The CDR3 region has the DNA TGTGCCAACACTAAAGCGGGTGCTCTCACCGGGGAGCTGTTTTTT. Protein product: CANTKAGALTGELFF. The V and J genes are TRBV7-9 and TRBJ2-2; tentatively, D is TRBD2 (6 bases). The V end lost 10 bases, the J end lost 4 bases, and 19 bases lay between the germline ends. The germline CDR1 and CDR2 sequences are SEHNR and FQNEAQ (reference sequence). This CDR3 has 15 residues.

This chain links TRBV4-1 with TRBJ2-1; D remains ambiguous. Trimming cost V 1 base and J 5 bases, with 15 bases left between them. Germline V gene lookup returns CDR1 MGHRA and CDR2 YSYEKL. There are 16 residues in the CDR3. CDR3 coding DNA: TGCGCCAGCAGCCAAGTTCCCCCGGACCTTAACAATGAGCAGTTCTTC. Amino acid sequence: CASSQVPPDLNNEQFF.

The chain carries TRBV5-1 and TRBJ2-7; 8 nucleotides agree with TRBD1. Germline V gene lookup returns CDR1 SGHRS and CDR2 YFSETQ. Trimming took 6 bases from V and 6 from J; bases not matched to a gene: 8. This CDR3 region has 13 residues. The CDR3 nucleotides are TGCGCCAGCAAGGACAGGGCTGGCCTCGAGCAGTACTTC. Translated: CASKDRAGLEQYF.

The chain is built from TRBV10-3 and TRBJ2-1, with D uncertain. CDR1 is ENHRY and CDR2 is SYGVKD in the germline V gene. This CDR3 spans 16 amino acids. The ends were cut back, 2 bases at V and 0 bases at J, with 11 bases in the middle. In DNA form, the CDR3 reads TGTGCCATCAGTGAGCCCCCGGCAGGCTCCTACAATGAGCAGTTCTTC. Translated, it gives CAISEPPAGSYNEQFF.

V and J are TRBV14 and TRBJ1-2; D gene unclear. Trimming shortened V by 2 bases and J by 4 bases, and 14 bases separated the two germline ends. Germline CDR1 SGHDN, CDR2 FVKESK. There are 15 residues in the CDR3. The CDR3 region is CASSQFPRSVYGYTF. Written as DNA, the CDR3 is TGTGCCAGCAGCCAATTCCCAAGGTCGGTCTATGGCTACACCTTC.

The chain is built from TRBV19 and TRBJ1-1; unclear D gene. Deletions cut 7 bases from V and 8 bases from J, with 14 bases between. Germline CDR1 is LNHDA and CDR2 is SQIVND (reference sequence). The CDR3 runs 12 residues. CDR3: CASISEGLEAFF. CDR3 in DNA: TGTGCCAGTATCTCCGAAGGACTGGAAGCTTTCTTT.

The CDR3 sequence: CASSTGRQGVNEKLFF. DNA for the CDR3: TGCGCCAGCAGCACTGGAAGACAGGGCGTTAATGAAAAACTGTTTTTT. The chain employs TRBV5-1 and TRBJ1-4, with TRBD1 matching 7 bases. The CDR3 has 16 amino acids. CDR1 is SGHRS, CDR2 YFSETQ, per germline. V shed 4 bases, J shed 4 bases, and the junction held 10 bases outside the gene matches.

The chain has TRBV7-3 and TRBJ2-2, with a weak D call TRBD2 (7 bases). Trimming left V 0 bases short and J 4 bases short, with 12 bases between. This CDR3 region has 16 residues. Germline V gene sequence: CDR1 SGHTA, CDR2 FQGTGA. The CDR3, as DNA: TGTGCCAGCAGCTTAACGGGCGGGGGCATCACCGGGGAGCTGTTTTTT. Translating it yields CASSLTGGGITGELFF.

The chain carries TRBV7-6 and TRBJ1-1; D perhaps matches TRBD1 (5 bases). Trimming removed 5 bases at V and 5 bases at J, with 9 bases between. The CDR3 is 12 amino acids. Looked up from germline, CDR1 is SGHVS and CDR2 is FNYEAQ. The DNA for the CDR3 is TGTGCCAGCAGCGACAGAGGAACTGAAGCTTTCTTT. Translated: CASSDRGTEAFF.

The rearrangement links TRBV9 to TRBJ1-2, with D hard to call. Germline V CDR1 and CDR2: SGDLS, YYNGEE. Deletions cut 3 bases from V and 6 bases from J, with 18 bases between. The CDR3 is 15 amino acids. The CDR3 reads CASSEGPGGVDGYTF. The CDR3 nucleotides are TGTGCCAGCAGCGAGGGCCCTGGTGGGGTGGATGGCTACACCTTC.

This chain links TRBV10-1 with TRBJ2-2; maybe TRBD1 (5 bases). Germline V gene data show CDR1 as WNHNN and CDR2 as SYGVQD (reference sequence). The CDR3 is made up of 14 amino acids. The ends were cut back, 0 bases at V and 6 bases at J, with 8 bases in the middle. CDR3 region: CASSESPGSGELFF. CDR3 nucleotide sequence: TGCGCCAGCAGTGAGTCGCCAGGGTCCGGGGAGCTGTTTTTT.

This chain joins TRBV10-1 and TRBJ2-4; TRBD2 aligns across 9 bases. V was pared by 2 bases and J by 5 bases, with 7 bases of the junction left unmatched. Germline-derived CDR1 and CDR2 are WNHNN and SYGVQD (reference sequence). The CDR3 is 16 residues long. CDR3 DNA sequence: TGCGCCAGCAGTGAGCTAGCGGGGCTACAACAAAACATTCAGTACTTC. Protein: CASSELAGLQQNIQYF.

The count of this clone is one. The chain carries TRBV7-8 and TRBJ2-1, with TRBD2 matching 7 bases. Germline loops: CDR1 SGHVS, CDR2 FQNEAQ. The CDR3 runs to 18 residues. V dropped 1 base and J dropped 4; count of bases not matched to a gene: 13. CDR3 bases: TGTGCCAGCAGCTTAGGGATGGTAGCGGGCGCTTCTTACAATGAGCAGTTCTTC. It specifies CASSLGMVAGASYNEQFF.

The chain recombines TRBV5-5 with TRBJ1-5; TRBD1 is a possible D gene (5 bases). V was pared by 3 bases and J by 3 bases, with 13 bases between. CDR1 SGHKS and CDR2 YYEKEE come from the germline V gene (reference sequence). The CDR3 runs 15 residues. CDR3 sequence reads: CASSSLSGDNQPQHF. The DNA of the CDR3 is TGTGCCAGCAGCTCCCTTTCGGGGGACAATCAGCCCCAGCATTTT.

The rearrangement uses TRBV29-1 and TRBJ2-3, with D maybe TRBD2 (5 bases). The ends were cut back, 7 bases at V and 1 base at J, with 9 bases in the middle. The CDR3 has 12 residues. The germline V gene encodes CDR1 SQVTM and CDR2 ANQGSEA. As DNA, the CDR3 is TGCAGCGCTTTGGGAGGCACAGATACGCAGTATTTT. This translates into CSALGGTDTQYF.